This T cell receptor (beta chain) was obtained from a study of a mutant IDH1 vaccine in newly diagnosed glioma (dated by TCRdb to the early 2020s). As for the study more broadly: Patients were given eight vaccinations, in weeks 1, 3, 5, 7, 11, 15, 19 and 23, which matched visits V03 through V10. In the chemotherapy-containing groups, vaccination started alongside temozolomide cycles, whereas in patients who had radiotherapy alone it started 4-6 weeks after radiotherapy. Of the roughly 34 treated patients, around 62% were male and roughly 38% were female, and a mean age of roughly 41 years was recorded. Before enrollment, patients had received standard therapy of radiotherapy alone, temozolomide alone, or radiochemotherapy with temozolomide; most received the combination. Peripheral blood was collected at six visits: V03 (baseline), V05, V07, V10, V12 and V13. Longitudinal TCRB deep sequencing was done for 25 to 30 treated patients, wherever samples were available for exploratory analyses.

A remark on this clone: The antigen it recognizes is unknown. It has no much larger one-base neighbor in the sample; base qualities were not kept.

The method behind the library was the immunoSEQ multiplex PCR assay. Rearranged TCR beta chain sequences were amplified using the hsTCRB Kit according to the manufacturer's protocol. An Illumina MiSeq was used to sequence the TCRB libraries. Processing in the source paper ran as follows. The kit vendor's proprietary platform handled demultiplexing, trimming and gene mapping. In its TCRdb copy, this immuneACCESS table keeps in-frame sequences only and misses some clones. Where compared with another copy, unresolved V genes explain less than half of these, and the others have no known cause. That table furnishes V, J and clone size, whereas the DNA furnished D and trimming. This sample holds fewer than 40,000 clones; approximately 78% were observed only once. Around 5.2% of the sample rests with the top ten. Summary of the overall study and its limitations: Pseudoprogression appeared unrelated to alterations in the top peripheral T cell clonotypes detected by TCRB sequencing. Immune responses induced by the vaccine were seen in over 80% of patients across multiple MHC alleles. Availability determined which PBMC samples were chosen for TCRB deep sequencing. The authors stated that sample limitations prevented analyses of patient blood samples from being reproduced.

The cysteine opens and the phenylalanine closes a CDR3 of 15 amino acids. The CDR3 DNA has 45 bases and is translated from base 1. V ends up 5 bases short and J 4 bases short, with an unmatched junction base count of 5. Per the germline V gene (reference sequence), SEHNR is the CDR1 and FQNEAQ is the CDR2. In the paper's terms, the time point label means: week 5, during vaccination. Each vaccine dose was 300 ug of a 20-mer mutant IDH1 peptide in Montanide, given subcutaneously with topical imiquimod. Newly diagnosed WHO grade 3 or 4 IDH1-mutant astrocytomas showing loss of nuclear ATRX were present in the donors. The samples were drawn from NOA16, a multicentre, single-arm, open-label phase I trial in Germany that tested a mutant IDH1 peptide vaccine in humans for the first time. Genomic DNA for TCRB sequencing was extracted from EDTA blood using the DNeasy Blood and Tissue Kit.

The sample was PBMCs, taken from a glioma patient whose treatment included an IDH1 peptide vaccine. The chain uses TRBV7-9 and TRBJ1-5; the junction holds 10 bases that match TRBD1. This TCR came from a man in his forties or fifties with glioma. The encoded CDR3 is CASSTGTGENQPQHF. The DNA is as follows: TGTGCCAGCAGCACCGGGACAGGGGAAAATCAGCCCCAGCATTTT.